The 21 T cell receptor beta chains below come from one sample, sequenced in a study of OX40 agonist ivuxolimab in advanced cancers. TCRdb's copy holds only in-frame clones and misses some; the assay was immunoSEQ multiplex PCR. The table lists over 70,000 clones, roughly 85% of them singletons, with under 2% in the top ten. This specimen consisted of CD4+ or CD8+ T cells sorted from blood, obtained in a trial of the OX40 agonist ivuxolimab. The receptors were gathered from an adult with an advanced solid tumor such as melanoma, head and neck, liver or kidney cancer.

The CDR3 DNA sequence: TGCGCCAGCAGTCATGCAGGCACGGATGAGCAGTTCTTC. Translated, it gives CASSHAGTDEQFF. The rearrangement links TRBV23-1 to TRBJ2-1; D remains unclear. TRBV23-1 counts as an open reading frame of uncertain function. The CDR3 totals 13 residues. The germline V and J ends were trimmed by 3 bases and 8 bases, with 11 bases remaining between them.

This clone was seen a few times. This chain connects TRBV5-4 to TRBJ2-7; D may be TRBD1 (5 bases). Between the trimmed V and J ends, which lost 4 bases and 1 base, there was a span of 18 bases. CDR1 and CDR2 from the germline V gene are SGHNT and YYREEE (reference sequence). CDR3 length: 16 residues. In DNA form, the CDR3 reads TGTGCCAGCAGCCCGGATCAGGGATCCGCGTCCTACGAGCAGTACTTC. Amino acids: CASSPDQGSASYEQYF. Variable domain in full (rest from reference TRBV5-4 and TRBJ2-7): ETGVTQSPTHLIKTRGQQVTLRCSSQSGHNTVSWYQQALGQGPQFIFQYYREEENGRGNFPPRFSGLQFPNYSSELNVNALELDDSALYLCASSPDQGSASYEQYFGPGTRLTVT.

The chain couples TRBV6-6 to TRBJ1-1; D perhaps matches TRBD1 (6 bases). V was shortened by 5 bases and J by 1 base, with 17 bases between the two germline ends. The CDR3 contains 16 residues. Per germline, CDR1 MNHNY and CDR2 SVGAGI (reference sequence). DNA of the CDR3: TGTGCCAGCAGTACACGGAGGGGGAACGAGAACACTGAAGCTTTCTTT. Translating gives CASSTRRGNENTEAFF.

The chain is built from TRBV29-1 and TRBJ2-7, with a possible D match to TRBD2 (5 bases). Between the trimmed V and J ends, which lost 4 bases and 0 bases, there was a span of 13 bases. The germline V gene encodes CDR1 SQVTM and CDR2 ANQGSEA. The CDR3 runs to 14 residues. The CDR3 nucleotides are TGCAGCGTTGCTGGCGGGCGGAGCTCCTACGAGCAGTACTTC. Amino acid sequence: CSVAGGRSSYEQYF.

This clone was observed once. The gene calls are TRBV19 and TRBJ2-3; 7 bases fit TRBD1. From germline, CDR1 is LNHDA and CDR2 SQIVND (reference sequence). V lost 4 bases, J lost 5 bases, and 6 bases stayed unmatched. The CDR3 spans 14 residues. CDR3: CASSTRQGGDTQYF. As DNA, the CDR3 is TGTGCCAGTAGTACCAGACAGGGCGGAGATACGCAGTATTTT.

The V gene is TRBV18, the J gene TRBJ2-7; 15 nucleotides agree with TRBD2. Germline V gene lookup returns CDR1 KGHSH and CDR2 LQKENI. This CDR3 is 14 amino acids long. V lost 6 bases, J lost 6 bases, and 3 bases stayed unmatched. The CDR3 DNA reads as TGTGCCAGCTCGTCGGGACTAGCGGGGGGCGAGCAGTACTTC. This encodes CASSSGLAGGEQYF.

The chain links TRBV10-3 to TRBJ2-3; no clear D gene. The CDR3 consists of 12 residues. Germline V gives CDR1 ENHRY, CDR2 SYGVKD. Trimming removed 1 base at V and 5 bases at J, with 4 bases between. The CDR3 DNA sequence: TGTGCCATCAGTGAGTTTAGAGATACGCAGTATTTT. Amino acids: CAISEFRDTQYF.

The chain links TRBV5-4 to TRBJ2-5, with D possibly TRBD2 on 6 matching bases. Looked up from germline, CDR1 is SGHNT and CDR2 is YYREEE (reference sequence). The V gene lost 9 bases and the J gene lost 3 bases, with 18 bases spanning the gap. CDR3 length equals 14 residues. The CDR3 DNA sequence: TGTGCCACCTCCCTGTGGGCGGGGAAAGAGACCCAGTACTTC. Amino acids: CATSLWAGKETQYF.

The V gene is TRBV5-1, the J gene TRBJ2-6; the D is unclear. The germline V and J ends were trimmed by 5 bases and 1 base, with 13 bases remaining between them. Germline assignment: CDR1 SGHRS and CDR2 YFSETQ. The CDR3 length is 16 residues. CDR3 region: CASSPFSLSGANVLTF. CDR3 bases: TGCGCCAGCAGTCCTTTTTCTTTATCTGGGGCCAACGTCCTGACTTTC.

The V gene is TRBV18, the J gene TRBJ1-4; TRBD1 might be the D (5 bases). The V gene's germline CDR1 is KGHSH and CDR2 LQKENI. Trimming left V 3 bases short and J 2 bases short, with 13 bases between. The CDR3 loop spans 16 amino acids. The CDR3: CASSPRQGGTNEKLFF. The DNA of the CDR3 is TGTGCCAGCTCACCGAGGCAGGGTGGGACTAATGAAAAACTGTTTTTT.

The chain joins TRBV28 to TRBJ2-3; 7 bases line up with TRBD1. Germline V lookup: CDR1 MDHEN, CDR2 SYDVKM. CDR3 length: 14 residues. V shed 2 bases, J shed 13 bases, and the junction held 12 bases outside the gene matches. CDR3 coding DNA: TGTGCCAGCAGTTTAACGAACAGAGGACAGGTTGAGTATTTT. As protein: CASSLTNRGQVEYF.

V and J are TRBV25-1 and TRBJ2-6, with a possible D match to TRBD2 (5 bases). V lost 4 bases, J lost 2 bases, and 18 bases lay in between. The CDR3 runs to 18 residues. Germline V gene data show CDR1 as MGHDK and CDR2 as SYGVNS. The CDR3 region is CASSGVQPKRAGANVLTF. CDR3 nucleotides: TGTGCCAGCAGTGGAGTACAGCCCAAGAGGGCTGGGGCCAACGTCCTGACTTTC.

The chain joins TRBV7-2 to TRBJ1-5; possibly TRBD1 for D (5 bases). CDR1 is SGHTA and CDR2 is FQGNSA in the germline V gene. The germline V and J ends were trimmed by 4 bases and 6 bases, with 10 bases remaining between them. This CDR3 is built from 13 residues. In DNA, the CDR3 is TGTGCCAGCAGCTCCCAGGGAGGTCAGCCCCAGCATTTT. It codes for CASSSQGGQPQHF.

The rearrangement joins TRBV15 to TRBJ2-1; D remains ambiguous. CDR3 size: 13 residues. V was cut by 0 bases and J by 9 bases, with 9 bases left in between. Germline V CDR1 and CDR2: LNHNV, YYDKDF (reference sequence). In DNA, the CDR3 is TGTGCCACCAGCAGAGACGGAAGTAGTGAGCAGTTCTTC. It is translated as CATSRDGSSEQFF.

CDR3 protein: CASSLSGLGQGSYNEQFF. The CDR3 DNA reads as TGTGCCAGCAGCTTAAGTGGGCTCGGACAGGGCTCCTACAATGAGCAGTTCTTC. This chain uses TRBV11-3 with TRBJ2-1, with 8 bases fitting TRBD1. V lost 2 bases and J lost 0; bases outside the gene matches: 9. The CDR3 covers 18 residues. CDR1 and CDR2 (germline): SGHNT, YENEEA.

The rearrangement joins TRBV7-3 to TRBJ2-1; 8 nucleotides line up with TRBD1. Trimming took 1 base from V and 5 from J; bases not matched to a gene: 10. The CDR3 spans 17 residues. The germline CDR1 and CDR2 sequences are SGHTA and FQGTGA. The DNA of the CDR3 is TGTGCCAGCAGCTTAAAGGGTGGACAGGGAACAAACAATGAGCAGTTCTTC. This gives the protein CASSLKGGQGTNNEQFF. The whole variable domain, remainder taken from reference TRBV7-3 and TRBJ2-1, is GAGVSQTPSNKVTEKGKYVELRCDPISGHTALYWYRQSLGQGPEFLIYFQGTGAADDSGLPNDRFFAVRPEGSVSTLKIQRTERGDSAVYLCASSLKGGQGTNNEQFFGPGTRLTVL.

This clone was seen once. The chain has TRBV19 and TRBJ2-7, with 8 bases identical to TRBD1. The J segment lost 2 bases and the V segment lost 5 bases, leaving 5 bases of the junction unmatched. The CDR3 covers 14 residues. Germline CDR1 reads LNHDA; CDR2 reads SQIVND (reference sequence). The CDR3 region is CASSLGTGPYEQYF. The CDR3 region has the DNA TGTGCCAGTAGTCTCGGGACAGGACCCTACGAGCAGTACTTC.

This chain joins TRBV7-2 and TRBJ2-3; D not certain. The V end was cut by 5 bases, the J end by 3 bases, with 9 bases between. This CDR3 is built from 13 residues. Germline V CDR1 and CDR2: SGHTA, FQGNSA. The CDR3 here is CASSLDTTDTQYF. CDR3 nucleotides: TGTGCCAGCAGCCTCGACACAACAGATACGCAGTATTTT.

The V and J genes are TRBV9 and TRBJ2-3; D gene unclear. Per germline, CDR1 SGDLS and CDR2 YYNGEE. CDR3 length: 14 amino acids. The V and J ends lost 3 bases and 2 bases respectively, with 10 bases between them. DNA for the CDR3: TGTGCCAGCAGCGGGGTTGGCCCCACAGATACGCAGTATTTT. The encoded protein is CASSGVGPTDTQYF.

This clone was observed once. The J gene is TRBJ1-6, the V gene TRBV2; no definite D call. The CDR3 is made up of 14 amino acids. Germline loops: CDR1 SNHLY, CDR2 FYNNEI. V gave up 6 bases and J gave up 10 bases, with 16 bases separating them. In DNA, the CDR3 is TGTGCCAGCAGAAAGGAGATGAGCGGGTCACCCCTCCACTTT. Translated: CASRKEMSGSPLHF.

A single count supports this clone. This rearrangement joins TRBV9 to TRBJ2-7; D might be TRBD1 (5 bases). Germline V lookup: CDR1 SGDLS, CDR2 YYNGEE. Trimming pared 4 bases from V and 0 bases from J, leaving 11 bases between. CDR3 length: 14 residues. Written as DNA, the CDR3 is TGTGCCAGCAGCATCGACAGCTTCTCCTACGAGCAGTACTTC. It yields the protein CASSIDSFSYEQYF.